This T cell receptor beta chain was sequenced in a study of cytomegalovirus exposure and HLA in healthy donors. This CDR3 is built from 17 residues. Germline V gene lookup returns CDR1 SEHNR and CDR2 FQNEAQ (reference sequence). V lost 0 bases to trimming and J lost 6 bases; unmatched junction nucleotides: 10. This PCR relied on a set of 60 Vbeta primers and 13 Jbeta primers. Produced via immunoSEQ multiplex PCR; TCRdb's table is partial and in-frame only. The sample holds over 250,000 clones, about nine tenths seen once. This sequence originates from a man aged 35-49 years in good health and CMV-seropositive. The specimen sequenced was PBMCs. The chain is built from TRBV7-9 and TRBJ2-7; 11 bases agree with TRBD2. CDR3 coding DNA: TGTGCCAGCAGCTTAGCAGGCCCACTAGCGGGAGAAGCCGAGCAGTACTTC. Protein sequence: CASSLAGPLAGEAEQYF.